This T cell receptor (beta chain) is from a study of high-grade serous ovarian cancer treatment subgroups. V lost 7 bases to trimming and J lost 7 bases, with 22 bases between them. Germline assignment: CDR1 MNHEY and CDR2 SVGAGI. The CDR3 contains 15 residues. Data came from immunoSEQ multiplex PCR; TCRdb stores just in-frame clones and leaves some out. The sample has approximately 40,000 clones, 79% seen once. Tumor samples were obtained before definitive surgery or chemotherapy. This clone was seen only a few times. This TCR was recovered from a human donor with high-grade serous ovarian cancer. The chain carries TRBV6-5 and TRBJ1-1; no clear D. Sequencing was done on a sample of tumor tissue. CDR3 DNA sequence: TGTGCCAGCACCATCGGAGGGCCCACTATCAGTGAAGCTTTCTTT. It specifies CASTIGGPTISEAFF.